The 27 T cell receptor beta chains below were found in one sample sequenced in a study of blood T cell repertoires in COVID-19. Measured with immunoSEQ multiplex PCR; TCRdb has only the in-frame clones, and not every one. The sample has about 150,000 clones; 84% are singletons. The sample was peripheral blood. These receptors originate from a man aged 18-30 years with active or convalescent COVID-19.

CDR3: CASSLGGQNYGYTF. CDR3 sequence (DNA): TGTGCCAGCAGCTTGGGGGGCCAGAACTATGGCTACACCTTC. The rearrangement uses TRBV5-5 and TRBJ1-2; the D gene is possibly TRBD1 (5 bases). Deletions cut 0 bases from V and 2 bases from J, with 8 bases between. Germline CDR1 SGHKS, CDR2 YYEKEE (reference sequence). There are 14 residues in the CDR3.

The V call is TRBV9, the J call TRBJ2-7; maybe TRBD2 (6 bases). Germline CDR1 is SGDLS and CDR2 is YYNGEE. The CDR3 spans 14 residues. V was shortened by 0 bases and J by 4 bases, with 11 bases between the two germline ends. The CDR3 is CASSVAGSGYEQYF. In DNA, the CDR3 is TGTGCCAGCAGCGTAGCCGGGAGTGGTTACGAGCAGTACTTC.

CDR3 protein: CASSPGVNSGAEQFF. The CDR3 region has the DNA TGTGCCAGCAGCCCGGGGGTGAATTCGGGAGCTGAGCAGTTCTTC. The chain couples TRBV11-3 to TRBJ2-1; possibly TRBD2 for D (6 bases). The CDR3 is made up of 15 amino acids. CDR1 and CDR2 (germline): SGHNT, YENEEA. V lost 5 bases and J lost 9, with 20 bases in between.

This clone was picked up a small number of times. The rearrangement uses TRBV7-2 and TRBJ2-1; 12 bases map to TRBD2. CDR3 length equals 16 residues. V was pared by 5 bases and J by 7 bases, with 9 bases of the junction left unmatched. Germline V lookup: CDR1 SGHTA, CDR2 FQGNSA. CDR3 sequence reads: CASSPRLAGVLNEQFF. In nucleotides, the CDR3 is TGTGCCAGCAGCCCCAGACTAGCGGGAGTTCTGAATGAGCAGTTCTTC.

V is TRBV7-8 and J is TRBJ2-3, with D tentatively TRBD1 (6 bases). Trimming stripped 1 base from V and 6 bases from J, with 11 bases between. Germline-derived CDR1 and CDR2 are SGHVS and FQNEAQ. This CDR3 comprises 14 residues. The CDR3 DNA reads TGTGCCAGCAGCTTAGTGACAGGTCGGGATACGCAGTATTTT. It translates to CASSLVTGRDTQYF.

The CDR3 region is CASSGQGNTIYF. CDR3 DNA: TGCGCCAGCAGCGGACAGGGAAACACCATATATTTT. The genes are TRBV5-1 and TRBJ1-3, with a weak D call TRBD1 (6 bases). Germline CDR1 is SGHRS and CDR2 is YFSETQ. V gave up 4 bases and J gave up 4 bases, with 6 bases separating them. There are 12 residues in the CDR3. Filled out from reference TRBV5-1 and TRBJ1-3, the complete variable domain reads KAGVTQTPRYLIKTRGQQVTLSCSPISGHRSVSWYQQTPGQGLQFLFEYFSETQRNKGNFPGRFSGRQFSNSRSEMNVSTLELGDSALYLCASSGQGNTIYFGEGSWLTVV.

The CDR3 DNA follows: TGTGCCAGCGCAGCCCTGACAGGGATGAACACTGAAGCTTTCTTT. Amino acids: CASAALTGMNTEAFF. This sequence joins TRBV18 and TRBJ1-1; 7 bases match TRBD1. V lost 8 bases to trimming and J lost 0 bases; unmatched junction nucleotides: 9. CDR1 and CDR2 (germline): KGHSH, LQKENI. This CDR3 is 15 amino acids long.

The chain carries TRBV7-3 and TRBJ1-6; weak D call: TRBD1 (6 bases). Germline V CDR1 and CDR2: SGHTA, FQGTGA. The V end lost 2 bases, the J end lost 7 bases, and 9 bases lay between the germline ends. The CDR3 runs 14 residues. CDR3: CASSLSGANSPLHF. For the CDR3, the DNA is TGTGCCAGCAGCTTATCAGGGGCGAATTCACCCCTCCACTTT.

The chain carries TRBV5-6 and TRBJ2-3; 7 bases map to TRBD2. The CDR3 has 14 residues. CDR1 is SGHDT and CDR2 is YYEEEE in the germline V gene. With 4 bases clipped from V and 6 bases from J, the junction kept 8 bases outside the gene matches. The CDR3 nucleotides are TGTGCCAGCAGCGCGGGGCTAGCGGCCGATACGCAGTATTTT. Translation gives CASSAGLAADTQYF.

This chain joins TRBV19 and TRBJ2-7; TRBD1 matches at 7 bases. Trimming took 9 bases from V and 4 from J; bases not matched to a gene: 9. Looked up from germline, CDR1 is LNHDA and CDR2 is SQIVND (reference sequence). The CDR3 loop spans 13 amino acids. The CDR3 sequence: CASQDRLRYEQYF. DNA of the CDR3: TGTGCCAGCCAGGACAGGCTGCGTTACGAGCAGTACTTC.

The J gene is TRBJ2-1, the V gene TRBV4-3; 8 nucleotides align to TRBD2. The CDR3 extends over 16 amino acids. The germline V gene encodes CDR1 LGHNA and CDR2 YSLEER. Trimming cost V 1 base and J 1 base; bases outside gene matches: 3. DNA for the CDR3: TGCGCCAGCAGCCAAGGGGCTAGCGGGTCCTACAATGAGCAGTTCTTC. It encodes CASSQGASGSYNEQFF.

This chain's CDR3 is CASSQTGINQPQHF. CDR3 nucleotide sequence: TGTGCCAGCAGCCAAACAGGGATCAATCAGCCCCAGCATTTT. The V call is TRBV3-1 (or the pseudogene TRBV3-2), the J call TRBJ1-5; a weak D match, TRBD1 (6 bases). CDR3 length: 14 amino acids. Germline V gene lookup returns CDR1 LGHDT and CDR2 YNNKEL (reference sequence). V lost 2 bases, J lost 3 bases, and 8 bases lay in between.

This clone was counted between two and nine times. The chain recombines TRBV15 with TRBJ1-3, with 8 nucleotides matching TRBD1. CDR1 LNHNV and CDR2 YYDKDF come from the germline V gene (reference sequence). J lost 4 bases, V lost 1 base, and 0 bases had no gene match. CDR3 length equals 14 residues. The CDR3 coding sequence is TGTGCCACCAGCAGAGGGACAGGGGGAAACACCATATATTTT. Translated: CATSRGTGGNTIYF.

This chain joins TRBV28 and TRBJ1-2, with D unresolved. This CDR3 is 15 amino acids long. The V end was cut by 6 bases, the J end by 2 bases, with 16 bases between. Germline V CDR1 and CDR2: MDHEN, SYDVKM. The CDR3 DNA sequence: TGTGCCAGCAGCCTCACCCAACAGACAAACTATGGCTACACCTTC. The encoded protein is CASSLTQQTNYGYTF.

The V call is TRBV21-1, the J call TRBJ2-7; the table's D call TRBD2 went unverified against the DNA. TRBV21-1 is listed as a pseudogene. The CDR3 sequence is 17 residues long. CDR3 loop: CASSKREGLADSYEQYF. CDR3 in DNA: TGTGCCAGCAGCAAACGGGAGGGACTAGCGGATTCCTACGAGCAGTACTTC.

Here the CDR3 DNA reads TGCGCCAGCAGCCAAGGGAATAGGGGTGCAACTAATGAAAAACTGTTTTTT. As protein: CASSQGNRGATNEKLFF. The gene calls are TRBV4-1 and TRBJ1-4; maybe TRBD1 (5 bases). From germline, CDR1 is MGHRA and CDR2 YSYEKL. CDR3 length: 17 amino acids. Trimming shortened V by 1 base and J by 0 bases, and 12 bases separated the two germline ends.

The J gene is TRBJ2-3, the V gene TRBV29-1, with D hard to call. The CDR3 runs to 11 residues. The V end was cut by 8 bases, the J end by 6 bases, with 12 bases between. CDR1 SQVTM and CDR2 ANQGSEA come from the germline V gene. The CDR3 is CSLQSTDTQYF. As DNA, the CDR3 is TGCAGCCTCCAGTCGACTGATACGCAGTATTTT.

A note on this clone: Distinct nucleotide sequences in the sample also encode this CDR3. The genes are TRBV5-1 and TRBJ2-3; the D gene is possibly TRBD1 (5 bases). The germline V gene has CDR1 SGHRS and CDR2 YFSETQ. Trimming took 0 bases from V and 2 from J, leaving 7 bases between them. This CDR3 spans 14 amino acids. CDR3 DNA: TGCGCCAGCAGCTTGGGACAGTCCACAGATACGCAGTATTTT. It translates to CASSLGQSTDTQYF.

This clone turned up a few times. This CDR3 is CASSVGQNYGYTF. The CDR3 DNA sequence: TGTGCCAGCAGCGTAGGACAGAACTATGGCTACACCTTC. The rearrangement uses TRBV9 and TRBJ1-2; D possibly corresponds to TRBD1 (5 bases). This CDR3 has 13 residues. The V gene's germline CDR1 is SGDLS and CDR2 YYNGEE. V lost 0 bases, J lost 2 bases, and 5 bases lay in between. Using reference TRBV9 and TRBJ1-2 for the parts outside the CDR3, the full variable domain is DSGVTQTPKHLITATGQRVTLRCSPRSGDLSVYWYQQSLDQGLQFLIQYYNGEERAKGNILERFSAQQFPDLHSELNLSSLELGDSALYFCASSVGQNYGYTFGSGTRLTVV.

This chain connects TRBV19 to TRBJ2-7; 10 positions agree with TRBD2. Trimming cost V 3 bases and J 3 bases; bases outside gene matches: 5. The CDR3 length is 15 residues. Germline lookup yields CDR1 LNHDA and CDR2 SQIVND (reference sequence). CDR3 in amino acids: CASSISSGSNYEQYF. CDR3 coding DNA: TGTGCCAGTAGTATTTCTAGCGGGAGTAACTACGAGCAGTACTTC. The full variable domain, rest sourced from reference TRBV19 and TRBJ2-7, is DGGITQSPKYLFRKEGQNVTLSCEQNLNHDAMYWYRQDPGQGLRLIYYSQIVNDFQKGDIAEGYSVSREKKESFPLTVTSAQKNPTAFYLCASSISSGSNYEQYFGPGTRLTVT.

The chain couples TRBV5-1 to TRBJ2-7; D unclear. CDR3 size: 14 residues. From germline, CDR1 is SGHRS and CDR2 YFSETQ. V was cut by 2 bases and J by 0 bases, with 9 bases left in between. The CDR3 loop reads CASSFLQSSYEQYF. CDR3 nucleotide sequence: TGCGCCAGCAGCTTTTTACAGAGCTCCTACGAGCAGTACTTC.

The chain recombines TRBV5-1 with TRBJ2-5; D unclear. Germline values: CDR1 SGHRS, CDR2 YFSETQ. V was trimmed by 1 base and J by 5 bases, leaving 15 bases between them. The CDR3 is 15 residues long. CDR3 nucleotides: TGCGCCAGCAGCTTGTATGAAGCGTCTAGGGAGACCCAGTACTTC. Protein sequence: CASSLYEASRETQYF. The full variable domain, rest sourced from reference TRBV5-1 and TRBJ2-5, is KAGVTQTPRYLIKTRGQQVTLSCSPISGHRSVSWYQQTPGQGLQFLFEYFSETQRNKGNFPGRFSGRQFSNSRSEMNVSTLELGDSALYLCASSLYEASRETQYFGPGTRLLVL.

In its sample, this clone was seen once. V usage is TRBV5-1 and J usage is TRBJ2-1, with 7 positions matching TRBD2. V shed 0 bases and J 2 bases; nucleotides not matched to a gene: 5. CDR3 size: 16 residues. The germline V gene has CDR1 SGHRS and CDR2 YFSETQ. DNA of the CDR3: TGCGCCAGCAGCTTGGCCGGGGGGAGCGCCTACAATGAGCAGTTCTTC. Protein sequence: CASSLAGGSAYNEQFF.

The chain employs TRBV6-1 and TRBJ2-4; tentative D call: TRBD1 (5 bases). This CDR3 spans 12 amino acids. V lost 0 bases and J lost 9, with 6 bases in between. Germline values: CDR1 MNHNS, CDR2 SASEGT. CDR3 residues: CASSEARGIQYF. In nucleotides, the CDR3 is TGTGCCAGCAGTGAAGCAAGGGGCATTCAGTACTTC.

This clone was observed a single time. The chain uses TRBV2 and TRBJ1-1; D is possibly TRBD1 (5 bases). The CDR3 runs 14 residues. Trimming took 6 bases from V and 2 from J, leaving 13 bases between them. Germline lookup yields CDR1 SNHLY and CDR2 FYNNEI. The CDR3 coding sequence is TGTGCCAGCAGATTACAGGACCTTAACACTGAAGCTTTCTTT. Translation gives CASRLQDLNTEAFF.

The V call is TRBV21-1, the J call TRBJ2-7; TRBD2 is the table's D call, not checked against the DNA. TRBV21-1 has pseudogene status. The CDR3 sequence is 15 residues long. CDR3 DNA: TGTGCCAGCAGCCCCACTAGCGGGAGGGCCTACGAGCAGTACTTC. This gives the protein CASSPTSGRAYEQYF.

The CDR3 DNA reads TGTGCCAGCCAGCCGGGACAGGGCCACGAGCAGTACTTC. Protein: CASQPGQGHEQYF. The rearrangement joins TRBV6-4 to TRBJ2-7, with TRBD1 matching over 9 bases. Germline CDR1 is MRHNA and CDR2 is SNTAGT. The J segment lost 5 bases and the V segment lost 8 bases, leaving 7 bases of the junction unmatched. This CDR3 spans 13 amino acids.